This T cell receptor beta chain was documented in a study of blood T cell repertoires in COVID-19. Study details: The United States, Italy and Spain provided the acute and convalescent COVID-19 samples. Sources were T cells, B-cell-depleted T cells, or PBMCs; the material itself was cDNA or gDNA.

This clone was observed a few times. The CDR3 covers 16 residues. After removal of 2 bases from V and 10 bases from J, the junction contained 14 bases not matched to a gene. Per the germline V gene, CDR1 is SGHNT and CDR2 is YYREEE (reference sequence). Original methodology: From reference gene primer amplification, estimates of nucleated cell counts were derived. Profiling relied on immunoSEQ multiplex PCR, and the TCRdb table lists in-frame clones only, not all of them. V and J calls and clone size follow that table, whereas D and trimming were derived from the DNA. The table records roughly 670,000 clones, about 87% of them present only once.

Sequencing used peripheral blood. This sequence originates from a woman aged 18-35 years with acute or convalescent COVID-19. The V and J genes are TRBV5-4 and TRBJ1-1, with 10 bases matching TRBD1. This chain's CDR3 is CASSFTIGTGERAAFF. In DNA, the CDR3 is TGTGCCAGCAGCTTCACCATAGGGACAGGGGAAAGGGCAGCTTTCTTT.